This TCR beta chain was obtained from a study of T cell repertoires in cytomegalovirus infection. Study background: Recently identified HLA-C-restricted CMV epitopes and well-studied HLA-B-restricted CMV epitopes were used by the study.

TCRdb reprocessed the reads via MiXCR and lists one record per CDR3 protein. The table has about 340,000 distinct CDR3 sequences, around 29% seen once. With respect to this clonotype: No antigen is known for it.

The material was cultured PBMCs, obtained from culture after CMV antigen stimulation. The sequence was obtained from a human donor in good health (CMV status not recorded). Some clones in this sample may be carry-over from other donors' samples.

The CDR3 bases are TGTGCCAGTAGTATGGGACGAGAGGTCGGCTATGAAAAACTGTTTTTT. It specifies CASSMGREVGYEKLFF. The V gene is TRBV19, the J gene TRBJ1-4; maybe TRBD1 (5 bases). The CDR3 consists of 16 residues. Germline CDR1 reads LNHDA; CDR2 reads SQIVND (reference sequence). V was trimmed by 3 bases and J by 6 bases, leaving 17 bases between them. Based on the CDR3 plus reference TRBV19 and TRBJ1-4, the full variable domain is DGGITQSPKYLFRKEGQNVTLSCEQNLNHDAMYWYRQDPGQGLRLIYYSQIVNDFQKGDIAEGYSVSREKKESFPLTVTSAQKNPTAFYLCASSMGREVGYEKLFFGSGTQLSVL.